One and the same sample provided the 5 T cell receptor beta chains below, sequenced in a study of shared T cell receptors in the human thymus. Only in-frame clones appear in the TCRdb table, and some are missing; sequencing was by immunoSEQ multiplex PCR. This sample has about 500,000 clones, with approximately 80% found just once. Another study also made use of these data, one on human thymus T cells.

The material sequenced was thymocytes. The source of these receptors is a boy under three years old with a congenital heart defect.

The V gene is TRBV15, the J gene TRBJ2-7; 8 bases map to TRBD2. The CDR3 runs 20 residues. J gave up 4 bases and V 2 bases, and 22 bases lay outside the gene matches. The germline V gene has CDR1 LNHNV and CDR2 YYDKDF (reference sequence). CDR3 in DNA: TGTGCCACCAGCAGATCATCACCGGGACTAGTGGGAGCGCCGGGATACGAGCAGTACTTC. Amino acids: CATSRSSPGLVGAPGYEQYF.

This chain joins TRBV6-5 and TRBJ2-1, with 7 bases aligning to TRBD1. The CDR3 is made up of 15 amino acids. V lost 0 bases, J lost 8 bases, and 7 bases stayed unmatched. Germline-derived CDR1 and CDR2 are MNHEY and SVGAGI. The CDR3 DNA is TGTGCCAGCAGTTACTCGACAGGGCCTGGGCATGAGCAGTTCTTC. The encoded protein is CASSYSTGPGHEQFF.

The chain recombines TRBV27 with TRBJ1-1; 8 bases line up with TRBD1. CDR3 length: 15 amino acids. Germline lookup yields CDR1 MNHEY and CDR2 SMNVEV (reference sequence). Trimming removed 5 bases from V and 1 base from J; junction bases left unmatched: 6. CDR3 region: CASSIRDRGNTEAFF. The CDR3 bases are TGTGCCAGCAGTATTCGCGACAGGGGGAACACTGAAGCTTTCTTT.

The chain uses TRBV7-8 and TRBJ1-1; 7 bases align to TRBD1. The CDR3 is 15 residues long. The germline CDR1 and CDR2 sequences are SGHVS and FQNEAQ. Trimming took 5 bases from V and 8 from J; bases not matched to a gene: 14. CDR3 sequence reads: CASSVTGQATVEAFF. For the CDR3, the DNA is TGTGCCAGCAGCGTTACCGGACAGGCCACCGTGGAAGCTTTCTTT.

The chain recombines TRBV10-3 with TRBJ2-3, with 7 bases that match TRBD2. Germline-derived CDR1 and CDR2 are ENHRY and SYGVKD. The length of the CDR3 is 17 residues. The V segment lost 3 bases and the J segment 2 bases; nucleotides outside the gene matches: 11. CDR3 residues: CAISDWEGAAITDTQYF. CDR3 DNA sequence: TGTGCCATCAGTGATTGGGAGGGCGCGGCCATCACAGATACGCAGTATTTT.